One and the same sample provided the 3 T cell receptor beta chains below, sequenced in a study of Graves' ophthalmopathy and Graves' hyperthyroidism. Scientists amplified the TCR beta CDR3 regions from RNA transcripts. The authors performed first-round RT-PCR with HTBI primers and then a second-round multiplex PCR. Using its own MiXCR run on the multiplex PCR reads, TCRdb lists one record per CDR3 protein. Seen here are 300,000 to 500,000 distinct CDR3 sequences, 15% to 17% observed once, and the top ten hold 7%. Sample: peripheral blood. These receptor sequences come from a young woman with stable Graves' hyperthyroidism.

This clonotype was picked up many times. The gene calls are TRBV6-2 or TRBV6-3 and TRBJ2-7, with D perhaps matching TRBD1 (5 bases). The germline CDR1 and CDR2 sequences are MNHEY and SVGEGT. The length of the CDR3 is 14 residues. The V and J ends lost 0 bases and 6 bases respectively, with 12 bases between them. This chain's CDR3 is CASSYSRQSTEQYF. The DNA for the CDR3 is TGTGCCAGCAGTTACTCGAGACAGTCAACCGAGCAGTACTTC.

This clonotype was counted at least ten times. This rearrangement joins TRBV20-1 to TRBJ2-7, with TRBD2 matching 9 bases. V was clipped by 3 bases and J by 4 bases; unmatched bases: 10. The length of the CDR3 is 15 residues. Germline V CDR1 and CDR2: DFQATT, SNEGSKA (reference sequence). For the CDR3, the DNA is TGCAGTGCTAGTCCGGGACTAGCTAGGGTTTACGAGCAGTACTTC. The encoded protein is CSASPGLARVYEQYF.

The V and J genes are TRBV29-1 and TRBJ2-2; D remains ambiguous. The CDR3 has 17 amino acids. CDR1 is SQVTM, CDR2 ANQGSEA, per germline. V was trimmed by 4 bases and J by 0 bases, leaving 18 bases between them. CDR3 in DNA: TGCAGCGTTGGTCAGCTACAGCCCGCGACGAACACCGGGGAGCTGTTTTTT. Protein sequence: CSVGQLQPATNTGELFF.